This entry is about one T cell receptor (beta chain). Its antigen is as yet unknown. The sample comes from a study of graft-versus-host responses after intestinal transplantation. TCRdb keeps only in-frame clones here, not all; method: immunoSEQ multiplex PCR. The data hold about 88,000 clones, with roughly nine tenths observed a single time. Study-level results: Some patients had graft-donor T cell macrochimerism, and their allografts showed high graft-versus-host to host-versus-graft clonal ratios.

Germline V gives CDR1 SGHAT, CDR2 FQNNGV. There are 15 residues in the CDR3. V was shortened by 8 bases and J by 0 bases, with 13 bases between the two germline ends. This TCR derives from a human donor who received an intestinal transplant. The starting material was unstimulated CD4+ T cells sorted from spleen or lymph node cells, obtained before intestinal transplant. The rearrangement links TRBV11-2 to TRBJ2-2, with unresolved D. CDR3 loop: CASSTSITNTGELFF. The CDR3 DNA reads TGTGCCAGCTCTACGTCCATAACGAACACCGGGGAGCTGTTTTTT.